This T cell receptor (beta chain) was obtained from a study of CD8+ T cells in alopecia areata (dated by TCRdb to 2017 to 2018). The study in broad terms: Treated patients were enrolled in an open-label pilot trial of oral tofacitinib at 5 to 10 mg twice daily for moderate-to-severe alopecia areata. To study T cell clonal expansion in alopecia areata, the researchers applied high-throughput TCRbeta sequencing to both the C3H/HeJ mouse model and human patients. TCRbeta CDR3 regions were amplified by immunoSEQ multiplex PCR with 35 Vbeta forward and 13 Jbeta reverse primers. Tofacitinib-treated patients had biopsies at baseline and at 4 and 24 weeks of treatment, with a later scalp biopsy in several patients. RNA came from the PAXgene miRNA kit for fixed scalp, the miRNeasy kit for PBMCs, and the RNeasy kit for mouse skin. Scalp clonality was compared among normal scalp (n=4), patchy alopecia areata scalp (n=8), and alopecia totalis/universalis scalp (n=8). For the treated patients, the SALT score, which quantifies what percentage of scalp surface area is affected, served as the measure of disease severity. Patients stayed on tofacitinib for 6 to 18 months and then had 6 months of follow-up off drug so that delayed response and recurrence could be assessed. On the human side, TCRbeta sequencing was run on scalp tissue and on sorted CD4+ and CD8+ peripheral blood T cells from healthy controls and from alopecia areata patients with either patchy or totalis/universalis disease.

The treatment or condition tag for this specimen amounts to: oral pan-JAK inhibitor, 5-10 mg twice daily. Lesional scalp punch biopsies and peripheral blood were obtained from alopecia areata patients. PBMCs were isolated by density centrifugation and stained for CD3, CD4 and CD8, and CD4+ and CD8+ T cells were sorted on a FACSAria. What the work shows at the level of the full study, not this receptor alone: Unlike mouse skin, which is dominated by gammadelta T cells, normal human skin has resident alphabeta T cells that are also sequenced, and this complicates analysis of the scalp TCR repertoire. Tofacitinib significantly decreased scalp clonality and the number of expanded CD8+ clones among the top 100 scalp clones. Higher clonality and more expanded CD8+ clones were observed in lesional scalp than in normal scalp, particularly in alopecia totalis/universalis, a finding suggestive of antigenic drive. The treated cohort was small, with a single nonresponder, so links between baseline CD8+ expansion and response need larger studies. During tofacitinib treatment, many expanded lesional clones remained in scalp and blood, and this persistence may partly explain relapse after treatment is stopped. Shared TCR sequences between patients were less evident than in mice, which may be partly attributable to HLA diversity in the patient population.

Libraries were prepared through the immunoSEQ multiplex PCR assay. To provide template for TCR sequencing, every sample had RNA extracted and reverse transcribed into cDNA. First-strand cDNA was synthesized using SuperScript III with a 2:1 mix of oligo-dT and random hexamers. A synthetic immune receptor repertoire was used to assess amplification bias, and residual bias was removed computationally. The authors' analysis ran thus. Raw reads were preprocessed for error removal, and CDR3 was defined according to IMGT conventions as running from the conserved cysteine to phenylalanine. Clonality was computed by normalizing Shannon entropy by log2 of the number of productive unique TCRs and subtracting the result from 1. CD4 or CD8 identity of scalp clones was inferred by cross-referencing scalp TCRbeta sequences with sorted blood CD4 and CD8 repertoires. Drawn from immuneACCESS, this table holds only the in-frame rearrangements with V and J called that TCRdb kept. Clones are partly lost; checked studies trace under half to an unresolved V gene and leave the rest unexplained. V, J and clone size derive from that table, while D and trimming were established from the DNA sequence. The sample table shows 200,000 to 250,000 clones, and around two fifths are seen once. Of the sample, around 2.8% falls within the top ten clones.

This clone was counted a few times. Its antigen specificity is not known. No much larger clonotype is one base removed from it; base qualities were not supplied. Relative to germline, V is 1 base shorter and J is 1 base shorter, with 10 bases between their ends. The CDR3 measures 15 amino acids from cysteine to phenylalanine. Only the CDR3 portion is preserved as DNA: 45 bases, with reading frame beginning at the first base. From the germline V gene (reference sequence), CDR1 is LNHNV and CDR2 is YYDKDF. The sequenced sample was CD4+ T cells sorted from blood, obtained at approximately week 37, from a patient treated with tofacitinib. The chain joins TRBV15 to TRBJ1-2; no confident D gene assignment can be made. The sequence derives from a human donor with alopecia areata. The CDR3: CATSRAQANNYGYTF. The nucleotide sequence is given as TGTGCCACCAGCAGAGCGCAGGCGAATAACTATGGCTACACCTTC. The reference TRBV15 and TRBJ1-2 proteins fill in what lies around the CDR3, so the full variable domain reads DAMVIQNPRYQVTQFGKPVTLSCSQTLNHNVMYWYQQKSSQAPKLLFHYYDKDFNNEADTPDNFQSRRPNTSFCFLDIRSPGLGDTAMYLCATSRAQANNYGYTFGSGTRLTVV.